This T cell receptor beta chain is drawn from a study of cytomegalovirus exposure and HLA in healthy donors. Sequenced by immunoSEQ multiplex PCR; TCRdb stores in-frame clones only, minus some. The sample contains around 190,000 clones, about 85% of which appear only once. Of note for this clone: Its antigen remains unknown.

Study-wide points: 164 TCR beta chains were listed as cytomegalovirus-associated.

CDR1 is PRHDT and CDR2 is FYEKMQ in the germline V gene (reference sequence). J gave up 2 bases and V 6 bases, and 5 bases lay outside the gene matches. The CDR3 is 14 amino acids. The donors were part of the roughly 110-subject validation cohort, which stood apart from the roughly 670-subject first cohort. The receptor comes from a man aged 18 to 30 in good health and CMV-seropositive. Sequencing input: PBMCs. This chain joins TRBV13 and TRBJ2-7; 9 bases agree with TRBD1. CDR3 bases: TGTGCCAGCAGGAAACAGGGGGCGACCTACGAGCAGTACTTC. Its protein is CASRKQGATYEQYF.